This TCR beta chain was profiled in a study of blood T cells in healthy people across ages. Primers used in a second PCR of about 7 to 12 cycles were a sample-barcoded 5' primer and a J-beta primer mix. Using its own MiXCR run on the 5' RACE reads, TCRdb lists one record per CDR3 protein. Of 700,000 or so distinct CDR3 sequences in the sample, approximately 40% were seen once. This clonotype was seen a few times. Trimming removed 3 bases at V and 1 base at J, with 9 bases between. Germline V gene data show CDR1 as DFQATT and CDR2 as SNEGSKA (reference sequence). CDR3 length: 13 residues. This clonotype was sampled from a man older than 75 in good health. The chain is built from TRBV20-1 and TRBJ1-1, with D unresolved. Material: blood. The CDR3 DNA is TGCAGTGCTAGTGGGCAGACGAACACTGAAGCTTTCTTT. It yields the protein CSASGQTNTEAFF.